This TCR beta chain emerged from a study of T cell repertoires in cytomegalovirus infection. Study background: Public TCR beta signatures were indicative of both CMV infection and a matching HLA type.

In TCRdb, the reads were re-called with MiXCR into one record per CDR3 protein. The profile shows about 310,000 distinct CDR3 sequences, 25% of them singletons. Trimming stripped 2 bases from V and 7 bases from J, with 15 bases between. Germline CDR1 reads SGHNT; CDR2 reads YYREEE (reference sequence). The CDR3 is 15 residues long. The sample holds one count of this clonotype. Its cognate antigen is unknown. Findings of the study overall: Totalled public TCR beta family frequency picked out people who carried CMV plus the relevant HLA.

This TCR derives from a human donor in good health (CMV status not recorded). Some clones in this sample may be carry-over from other donors' samples. Material: cultured PBMCs, obtained from culture after CMV antigen stimulation. The V call is TRBV5-4, the J call TRBJ2-2; D is perhaps TRBD1 or TRBD2 (5 bases each). CDR3 residues: CASSLGPRDDGELFF. The CDR3 DNA follows: TGTGCCAGCAGCTTAGGTCCCAGGGACGACGGGGAGCTGTTTTTT.